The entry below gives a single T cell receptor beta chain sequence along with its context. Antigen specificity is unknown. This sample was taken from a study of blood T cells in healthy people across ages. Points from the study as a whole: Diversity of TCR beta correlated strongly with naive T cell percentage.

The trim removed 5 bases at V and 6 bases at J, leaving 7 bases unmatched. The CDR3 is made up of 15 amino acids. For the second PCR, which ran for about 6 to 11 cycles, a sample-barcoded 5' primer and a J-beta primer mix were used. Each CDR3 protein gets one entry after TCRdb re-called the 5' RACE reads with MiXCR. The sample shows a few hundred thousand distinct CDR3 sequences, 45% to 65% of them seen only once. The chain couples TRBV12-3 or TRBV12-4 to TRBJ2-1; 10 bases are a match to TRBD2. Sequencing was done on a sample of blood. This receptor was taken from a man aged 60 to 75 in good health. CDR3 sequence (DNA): TGTGCCAGCAGTCTCACTAGCGGGACCCTCAATGAGCAGTTCTTC. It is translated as CASSLTSGTLNEQFF.